This T cell receptor (beta chain) was found in a study of OX40 agonist ivuxolimab in advanced cancers. Profiled with immunoSEQ multiplex PCR; TCRdb holds only in-frame clones, not every one. This sample has approximately 18,000 clones, with around 80% found just once. The starting material was CD4+ or CD8+ T cells sorted from blood, obtained in a trial of the OX40 agonist ivuxolimab. This receptor was obtained from an adult with an advanced solid tumor such as melanoma, head and neck, liver or kidney cancer.

The CDR3 DNA follows: TGTGCCAGCAGCTTGATGCAAGGGGGCAATGAGCAGTTCTTC. It yields the protein CASSLMQGGNEQFF. The genes are TRBV5-4 and TRBJ2-1, with D perhaps TRBD1 (6 bases). This CDR3 comprises 14 residues. The V gene's germline CDR1 is SGHNT and CDR2 YYREEE (reference sequence). Trimming removed 1 base from V and 6 bases from J, with 11 bases in between. The entire variable domain, with the rest obtained from reference TRBV5-4 and TRBJ2-1, is as follows: ETGVTQSPTHLIKTRGQQVTLRCSSQSGHNTVSWYQQALGQGPQFIFQYYREEENGRGNFPPRFSGLQFPNYSSELNVNALELDDSALYLCASSLMQGGNEQFFGPGTRLTVL.